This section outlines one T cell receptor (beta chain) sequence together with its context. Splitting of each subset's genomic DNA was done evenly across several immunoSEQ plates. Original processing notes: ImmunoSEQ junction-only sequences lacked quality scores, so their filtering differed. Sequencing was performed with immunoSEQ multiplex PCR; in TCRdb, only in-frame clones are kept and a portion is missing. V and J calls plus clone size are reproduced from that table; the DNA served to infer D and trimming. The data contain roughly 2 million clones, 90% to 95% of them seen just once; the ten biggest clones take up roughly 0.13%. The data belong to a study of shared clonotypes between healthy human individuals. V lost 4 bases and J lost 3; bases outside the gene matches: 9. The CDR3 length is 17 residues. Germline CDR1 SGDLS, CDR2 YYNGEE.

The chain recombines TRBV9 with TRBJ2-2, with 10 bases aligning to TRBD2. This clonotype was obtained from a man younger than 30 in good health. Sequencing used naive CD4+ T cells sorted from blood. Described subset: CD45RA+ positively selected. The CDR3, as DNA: TGTGCCAGCAGCTCCTGGACTAGCGGCCGGCACACCGGGGAGCTGTTTTTT. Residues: CASSSWTSGRHTGELFF.